Sequencing of this T cell receptor beta chain was carried out in a study of tumor and adjacent non-tumor tissue in lung cancer. The template was RNA from unsorted bulk tissue. Unmatched junction bases numbered 8, after V lost 5 bases and J lost 6 bases. The CDR3 is 14 residues long. Germline V gene data show CDR1 as SGHNT and CDR2 as YENEEA. The library came from three nested PCR rounds adapted from ARM-PCR protocols. MiXCR was run by TCRdb on the multiplex PCR reads, yielding one entry per CDR3 protein. Of about 200,000 distinct CDR3 sequences in the sample, 70% to 75% were seen once. Study outcomes and limitations: In normal lung, the top 100 clones were significantly more dominant than in tumor. TCR diversity was significantly greater in tumor than normal lung tissue.

This clonotype was detected only a few times. Its antigen is unidentified. A much larger clone differs by one base, so this may be a read error. This receptor was obtained from a man aged 55-75 years with non-small cell lung cancer. This chain uses TRBV11-3 with TRBJ1-1; 8 nucleotides match TRBD1. The sequencing input was lung tumor tissue. The DNA of the CDR3 is TGTGCCAGCAGCGCCGACAGGGGTAGGGCTGAAGCTTTCTTT. Its protein is CASSADRGRAEAFF.